Here is one TCR beta chain with its context. This sample was taken from a study of blood T cell repertoires in COVID-19. Study-wide background: The United States, Italy and Spain were the sources of the acute and convalescent COVID-19 samples. In each case, the material was cDNA or gDNA derived from T cells, B-cell-depleted T cells, or PBMCs.

How the authors handled the data: Reference gene primers were amplified, and this amplification served to estimate nucleated cell counts. Here immunoSEQ multiplex PCR was the method, and the copy in TCRdb shows in-frame clones only, minus some. V and J calls and clone size follow that table, whereas D and trimming were derived from the DNA. The table shows some 140,000 clones, with roughly 82% occurring only once. The CDR3 covers 16 residues. CDR1 and CDR2 from the germline V gene are SEHNR and FQNEAQ (reference sequence). With 4 bases clipped from V and 0 bases from J, the junction kept 7 bases outside the gene matches.

The V call is TRBV7-9, the J call TRBJ2-3; 7 bases map to TRBD2. Sequenced input: peripheral blood. This TCR was sampled from a man older than 75 with acute or convalescent COVID-19. This CDR3 reads CASSSLGLGSTDTQYF. The CDR3 DNA sequence: TGTGCCAGCAGCTCACTAGGACTAGGTAGCACAGATACGCAGTATTTT.